Sequencing of this T cell receptor (beta chain) was carried out in a study of cytomegalovirus exposure and HLA in healthy donors. Study-wide results and limits: Some public TCRs appeared in many individuals, while most sequences were rare. Specificity of three CMV-associated chains for CMV antigens was verified in vitro.

The method was immunoSEQ multiplex PCR; TCRdb's version includes in-frame clones alone and lacks a portion of them. Counted here are roughly 200,000 clones, 80% to 85% occurring once; the ten biggest clones make up 2.8%. Regarding this clone: No antigen is known for it.

Germline loops: CDR1 MNHEY, CDR2 SMNVEV (reference sequence). There are 14 residues in the CDR3. Trimming took off 3 bases at V and 0 bases at J, with 9 bases between the two ends. The sample was PBMCs. This clonotype was obtained from a young woman in good health and CMV-seropositive. The chain couples TRBV27 to TRBJ2-7; D gene unclear. Written as DNA, the CDR3 is TGTGCCAGCAGTTTTCTTGCGGACTCCTACGAGCAGTACTTC. The encoded protein is CASSFLADSYEQYF.